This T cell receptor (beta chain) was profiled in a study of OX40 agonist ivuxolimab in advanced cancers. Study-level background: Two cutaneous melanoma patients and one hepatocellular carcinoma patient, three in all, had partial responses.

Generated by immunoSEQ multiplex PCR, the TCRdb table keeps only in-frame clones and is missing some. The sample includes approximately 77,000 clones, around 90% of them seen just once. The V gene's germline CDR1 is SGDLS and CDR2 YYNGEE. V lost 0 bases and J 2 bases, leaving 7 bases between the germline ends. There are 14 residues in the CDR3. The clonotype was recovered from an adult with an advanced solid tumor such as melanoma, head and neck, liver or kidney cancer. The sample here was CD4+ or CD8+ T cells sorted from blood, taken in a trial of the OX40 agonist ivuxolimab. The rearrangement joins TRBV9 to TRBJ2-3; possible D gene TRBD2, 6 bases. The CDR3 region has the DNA TGTGCCAGCAGCGTAGGGGACTCCACAGATACGCAGTATTTT. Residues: CASSVGDSTDTQYF.